This TCR beta chain is from a study of control samples from healthy donors and cancer patients. Generated by immunoSEQ multiplex PCR, the TCRdb table keeps only in-frame clones and is missing some. Here the sample spans more than 30,000 clones, around 94% being singletons. The CDR3 loop spans 14 amino acids. CDR1 is SNHLY and CDR2 is FYNNEI in the germline V gene. Worth noting for this clone: A read error may account for a junction end that differs from germline. The sample contains more than one DNA sequence encoding this CDR3.

The specimen was blood. V and J are TRBV2 and TRBJ1-5; weak D call: TRBD1 (5 bases). The TCR comes from a man between 60 and 75 years old in good health. The CDR3 region has the DNA TGTGCCAGCAGCCTGACGGACATTAATCAGCCCCAGCACTTT. It codes for CASSLTDINQPQHF. The complete variable domain, with remaining parts taken from reference TRBV2 and TRBJ1-5, reads EPEVTQTPSHQVTQMGQEVILRCVPISNHLYFYWYRQILGQKVEFLVSFYNNEISEKSEIFDDQFSVERPDGSNFTLKIRSTKLEDSAMYFCASSLTDINQPQHFGDGTRLSIL.